This T cell receptor (beta chain) was sequenced in a study of blood T cell repertoires in COVID-19. Authors' analysis steps: By means of reference gene primer amplification, nucleated cell counts were estimated. TCRdb keeps only in-frame clones here, not all; method: immunoSEQ multiplex PCR. The DNA gave D and trimming, while V, J and clone size come from that table. This table holds about 120,000 clones, 88% found once. V lost 4 bases to trimming and J lost 7 bases, with 14 bases between them. Germline CDR1 is LGHDT and CDR2 is YNNKEL (reference sequence). This CDR3 spans 14 amino acids. This clonotype originated in a woman between 45 and 65 years old with acute or convalescent COVID-19. This chain joins TRBV3-1 (or the pseudogene TRBV3-2) and TRBJ1-5; D uncertain. Sequenced sample: peripheral blood. CDR3 protein: CASSRGLGYQPQHF. CDR3 DNA: TGTGCCAGCAGCCGCGGGTTAGGGTACCAGCCCCAGCATTTT.